This entry is about one T cell receptor beta chain. Time point defined: pre-sensitization, week 0. Treatment indicated: therapeutic diphenylcyclopropenone sensitization with weekly scalp DPC. Researchers sampled blood before each patch test went on. The data were taken from a study of human T cells and chemical hapten exposure. Unique molecular identifiers were attached to individual cDNA molecules during library preparation. TCRdb reanalysed the RACE reads using MiXCR and keeps one entry per CDR3 protein. This repertoire shows more than 50,000 distinct CDR3 sequences, 5.5% to 7.5% found once; its top ten account for 1.6%. The CDR3 has 14 amino acids. V was cut by 4 bases and J by 0 bases, with 9 bases left in between. The germline V gene has CDR1 SNHLY and CDR2 FYNNEI.

This rearrangement joins TRBV2 to TRBJ1-1; D is unresolved. The specimen comprised whole blood, sampled in connection with sensitization to the hapten diphenylcyclopropenone (DPC). The receptor was isolated from a woman aged 25 to 39 with alopecia areata. Some clones in this sample may be carry-over from other donors' samples. The CDR3 nucleotides read TGTGCCAGCAGTGTAAGGCAGCTGAACACTGAAGCTTTCTTT. It yields the protein CASSVRQLNTEAFF.